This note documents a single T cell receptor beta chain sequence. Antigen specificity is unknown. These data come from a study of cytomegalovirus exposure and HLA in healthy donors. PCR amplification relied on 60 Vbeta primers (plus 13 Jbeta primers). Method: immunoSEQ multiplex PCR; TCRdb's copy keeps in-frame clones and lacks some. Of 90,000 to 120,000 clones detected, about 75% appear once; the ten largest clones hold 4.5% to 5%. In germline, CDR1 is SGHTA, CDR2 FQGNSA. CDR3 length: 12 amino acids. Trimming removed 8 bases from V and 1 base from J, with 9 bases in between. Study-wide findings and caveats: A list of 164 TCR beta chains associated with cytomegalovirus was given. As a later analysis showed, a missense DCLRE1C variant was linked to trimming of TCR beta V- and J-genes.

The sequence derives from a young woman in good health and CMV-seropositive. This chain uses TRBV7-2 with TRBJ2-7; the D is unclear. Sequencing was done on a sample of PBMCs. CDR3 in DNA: TGTGCCAGCTCCTACTCGTCCTACGAGCAGTACTTC. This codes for CASSYSSYEQYF.